The 26 T cell receptor beta chains presented below share a single source sample, sequenced in a study of cytomegalovirus exposure and HLA in healthy donors. PCR primers comprised 60 Vbeta and 13 Jbeta primers. Repertoires were generated with immunoSEQ multiplex PCR, while TCRdb's copy carries only in-frame clones and drops some. The sample contains about 150,000 clones, 73% of which appear only once. Material for sequencing was PBMCs. These receptor sequences come from a woman aged 18-29 years in good health and CMV-seropositive.

The V call is TRBV7-8, the J call TRBJ2-7; 11 positions agree with TRBD2. The V gene end was trimmed by 4 bases and the J gene end by 1 base; junction bases not matched to a gene: 3. This CDR3 has 15 residues. Germline CDR1 and CDR2: SGHVS and FQNEAQ. DNA for the CDR3: TGTGCCAGCAGCTCCCTAGCGGGGGGATCCTACGAGCAGTACTTC. Protein product: CASSSLAGGSYEQYF.

This chain joins TRBV30 and TRBJ1-1; D is undetermined. Germline V gene data show CDR1 as GTSNPN and CDR2 as SVGIG (reference sequence). The CDR3 loop spans 14 amino acids. V shed 4 bases and J shed 1 base, with 13 bases lying between them. The CDR3 reads CAWMGRSENTEAFF. CDR3 nucleotides: TGTGCCTGGATGGGCAGATCGGAGAACACTGAAGCTTTCTTT. Filled out from reference TRBV30 and TRBJ1-1, the complete variable domain reads SQTIHQWPATLVQPVGSPLSLECTVEGTSNPNLYWYRQAAGRGLQLLFYSVGIGQISSEVPQNLSASRPQDRQFILSSKKLLLSDSGFYLCAWMGRSENTEAFFGQGTRLTVV.

This sequence joins TRBV6-6 and TRBJ2-7; D not resolved. CDR1 is MNHNY, CDR2 SVGAGI, per germline (reference sequence). This CDR3 spans 12 amino acids. V shed 4 bases and J shed 3 bases, with 7 bases lying between them. The CDR3 sequence: CASSFTYYEQYF. The CDR3 DNA sequence: TGTGCCAGCAGTTTCACCTACTACGAGCAGTACTTC.

This clone occurred a few times. This sequence joins TRBV5-1 and TRBJ1-4, with D maybe TRBD1 (6 bases). V gave up 7 bases and J gave up 8 bases, with 21 bases separating them. CDR1 and CDR2 (germline): SGHRS, YFSETQ. The CDR3 is 15 amino acids. Written as DNA, the CDR3 is TGCGCCAGCCACCTAGGGGGGGCTTTCAGCGAAAAACTGTTTTTT. Amino acid sequence: CASHLGGAFSEKLFF.

This clone has a handful of counts. The chain has TRBV6-4 and TRBJ1-2; 7 nucleotides align to TRBD1. V gave up 0 bases and J gave up 8 bases; unmatched junction bases: 3. In germline, CDR1 is MRHNA, CDR2 SNTAGT. The CDR3 totals 13 residues. This CDR3 reads CASSDSEQGGYTF. The DNA of the CDR3 is TGTGCCAGCAGTGACTCAGAACAGGGGGGCTACACCTTC.

This clone occurred once. The chain recombines TRBV4-2 with TRBJ2-1, with TRBD2 matching 8 bases. This CDR3 is built from 17 residues. Germline trimming cut 0 bases from V and 6 bases from J; bases unmatched to any gene: 10. Germline lookup yields CDR1 LGHNA and CDR2 YNFKEQ. CDR3 in DNA: TGTGCCAGCAGCCAAGATTTTCCGGGGGGGGCCGGCAATGAGCAGTTCTTC. Translated: CASSQDFPGGAGNEQFF.

In its sample, this clone was seen once. The genes are TRBV30 and TRBJ1-1; 7 bases fit TRBD1. This CDR3 region has 12 residues. Germline loops: CDR1 GTSNPN, CDR2 SVGIG (reference sequence). V dropped 5 bases and J dropped 5; count of bases not matched to a gene: 5. CDR3 region: CAWGQAGTEAFF. The CDR3 coding sequence is TGTGCCTGGGGACAGGCGGGGACTGAAGCTTTCTTT.

The rearrangement joins TRBV5-4 to TRBJ2-7; 7 bases map to TRBD1. There are 15 residues in the CDR3. Trimming took 2 bases from V and 0 from J; bases not matched to a gene: 5. Per the germline V gene, CDR1 is SGHNT and CDR2 is YYREEE (reference sequence). The DNA of the CDR3 is TGTGCCAGCAGCTTATACAGGGGTAGCTCCTACGAGCAGTACTTC. Translated: CASSLYRGSSYEQYF.

The chain carries TRBV4-3 and TRBJ2-5, with 9 bases fitting TRBD1. The CDR3 is 16 amino acids. Losses at the gene ends were 5 bases for V and 5 bases for J; bases not matched to a gene: 12. The germline V gene has CDR1 LGHNA and CDR2 YSLEER. The CDR3 sequence: CASSSSPGTGPETQYF. The CDR3 DNA reads as TGCGCCAGCAGCTCATCTCCCGGGACAGGGCCCGAGACCCAGTACTTC.

This chain connects TRBV4-3 to TRBJ1-1; D is ambiguous. V lost 0 bases and J lost 5, with 13 bases in between. CDR3 length: 15 amino acids. Germline V gives CDR1 LGHNA, CDR2 YSLEER. In nucleotides, the CDR3 is TGCGCCAGCAGCCAAGATCTTGACGCGGGGACTGAAGCTTTCTTT. It encodes CASSQDLDAGTEAFF.

This clone occurred once. This chain's CDR3 is CASSLGQGVPSQYF. DNA for the CDR3: TGTGCCAGCAGCTTAGGCCAAGGGGTCCCGTCTCAGTACTTC. This chain uses TRBV11-2 with TRBJ2-7, with a tentative D call TRBD1 (5 bases). The V gene's germline CDR1 is SGHAT and CDR2 FQNNGV. This CDR3 has 14 residues. The V gene lost 1 base and the J gene lost 10 bases, with 17 bases spanning the gap.

This chain joins TRBV29-1 and TRBJ1-3; no clear D gene. This CDR3 is built from 12 residues. V was shortened by 7 bases and J by 0 bases, with 7 bases between the two germline ends. Germline CDR1 and CDR2: SQVTM and ANQGSEA. This CDR3 reads CSAETSGNTIYF. The DNA of the CDR3 is TGCAGCGCAGAAACCTCTGGAAACACCATATATTTT.

This rearrangement joins TRBV19 to TRBJ2-5; 10 bases agree with TRBD1. Trimming removed 9 bases from V and 1 base from J; junction bases left unmatched: 8. Per the germline V gene, CDR1 is LNHDA and CDR2 is SQIVND (reference sequence). The CDR3 spans 15 residues. CDR3 nucleotides: TGTGCCAGCCAGTATAGGGACAGGGGCCAAGAGACCCAGTACTTC. It is translated as CASQYRDRGQETQYF.

The chain joins TRBV18 to TRBJ1-4, with D possibly being TRBD1 (5 bases). Germline CDR1 KGHSH, CDR2 LQKENI. The V and J ends lost 5 bases and 2 bases respectively, with 6 bases between them. CDR3 size: 13 residues. The CDR3 loop is CASSGGTNEKLFF. The CDR3 DNA reads as TGTGCCAGCTCAGGGGGGACTAATGAAAAACTGTTTTTT. Drawing the rest from reference TRBV18 and TRBJ1-4, the complete variable domain is NAGVMQNPRHLVRRRGQEARLRCSPMKGHSHVYWYRQLPEEGLKFMVYLQKENIIDESGMPKERFSAEFPKEGPSILRIQQVVRGDSAAYFCASSGGTNEKLFFGSGTQLSVL.

Only a few counts were recorded for this clone. The chain recombines TRBV4-1 with TRBJ1-2; D gene unclear. V shed 0 bases and J shed 8 bases, with 19 bases lying between them. The length of the CDR3 is 16 residues. The V gene's germline CDR1 is MGHRA and CDR2 YSYEKL. In nucleotides, the CDR3 is TGCGCCAGCAGCCAAGACGGGTACCCGGGAGCGGTAGGCTACACCTTC. Protein sequence: CASSQDGYPGAVGYTF.

The gene calls are TRBV4-1 and TRBJ2-7, with D hard to call. Germline V gives CDR1 MGHRA, CDR2 YSYEKL. V shed 1 base and J shed 7 bases, with 5 bases lying between them. The CDR3 totals 11 residues. CDR3 protein: CASSQAREQYF. The CDR3 DNA reads as TGCGCCAGCAGCCAAGCCCGGGAGCAGTACTTC.

This clone was counted a few times. The chain links TRBV11-3 to TRBJ2-2; 7 positions match TRBD2. The J segment lost 1 base and the V segment lost 8 bases, leaving 4 bases of the junction unmatched. The CDR3 totals 14 residues. Germline V gene data show CDR1 as SGHNT and CDR2 as YENEEA. The CDR3, as DNA: TGTGCCAGCGGGGGAGGGAAGAACACCGGGGAGCTGTTTTTT. This sequence encodes CASGGGKNTGELFF.

This sequence joins TRBV27 and TRBJ2-2, with 11 nucleotides matching TRBD2. Germline CDR1 and CDR2: MNHEY and SMNVEV (reference sequence). This CDR3 contains 16 residues. V shed 5 bases and J 4 bases; nucleotides not matched to a gene: 6. The CDR3 DNA sequence: TGTGCCAGCAGTCAAAGACTAGCGGGGTTCACCGGGGAGCTGTTTTTT. This gives the protein CASSQRLAGFTGELFF.

This clone was observed a handful of times. V gene TRBV5-6 combines with J gene TRBJ1-4, with 8 nucleotides matching TRBD1. V shed 8 bases and J 8 bases; nucleotides not matched to a gene: 8. This CDR3 has 13 amino acids. Germline V CDR1 and CDR2: SGHDT, YYEEEE. The CDR3 loop is CASTLGQEEKLFF. The DNA for the CDR3 is TGTGCCAGTACTCTGGGACAGGAGGAAAAACTGTTTTTT.

The genes are TRBV6-5 and TRBJ2-7, with D possibly TRBD1 on 6 matching bases. V lost 2 bases, J lost 1 base, and 12 bases lay in between. CDR1 is MNHEY, CDR2 SVGAGI, per germline. The CDR3 contains 15 residues. This CDR3 is CASSYRRTASYEQYF. CDR3 coding DNA: TGTGCCAGCAGTTACCGGCGGACAGCTTCCTACGAGCAGTACTTC.

The chain carries TRBV6-1 and TRBJ2-3; D possibly corresponds to TRBD1 (5 bases). The CDR3 runs 14 residues. With 4 bases removed from V and 7 bases from J, the gap between germline ends came to 15 bases. Germline V gives CDR1 MNHNS, CDR2 SASEGT. The CDR3 reads CASSATGDTHTQYF. The CDR3 bases are TGTGCCAGCAGTGCCACAGGAGACACGCATACGCAGTATTTT.

The chain employs TRBV19 and TRBJ2-3; D is unclear. CDR3 length equals 15 residues. The ends were cut back, 3 bases at V and 1 base at J, with 11 bases in the middle. Per germline, CDR1 LNHDA and CDR2 SQIVND (reference sequence). The DNA of the CDR3 is TGTGCCAGTAGTATGCGTCGATCGGGCACAGATACGCAGTATTTT. Protein sequence: CASSMRRSGTDTQYF.

The chain uses TRBV9 and TRBJ1-1; 8 bases are shared with TRBD1. Trimming took 0 bases from V and 10 from J; bases not matched to a gene: 8. CDR1 and CDR2 from the germline V gene are SGDLS and YYNGEE. The CDR3 runs to 14 residues. The CDR3 DNA is TGTGCCAGCAGCGTAGTCCCACAGGGGGGGGGAGCTTTCTTT. It is translated as CASSVVPQGGGAFF.

J is TRBJ1-3 and V is TRBV5-6, with D hard to call. Trimming took 1 base from V and 1 from J, leaving 12 bases between them. This CDR3 comprises 16 residues. Germline CDR1 and CDR2: SGHDT and YYEEEE. CDR3: CASSLIQATSGNTIYF. For the CDR3, the DNA is TGTGCCAGCAGCTTGATCCAGGCGACATCTGGAAACACCATATATTTT.

This sequence joins TRBV27 and TRBJ1-4; D perhaps matches TRBD1 (6 bases). Trimming pared 6 bases from V and 6 bases from J, leaving 14 bases between. This CDR3 has 14 residues. Germline lookup yields CDR1 MNHEY and CDR2 SMNVEV (reference sequence). In nucleotides, the CDR3 is TGTGCCAGCAGCCCCTTGGGGGCCGATGAAAAACTGTTTTTT. This sequence encodes CASSPLGADEKLFF.

This chain joins TRBV5-6 and TRBJ2-1; D might be TRBD1 (5 bases). This CDR3 has 15 amino acids. Deletions cut 3 bases from V and 0 bases from J, with 10 bases between. Germline V gives CDR1 SGHDT, CDR2 YYEEEE. CDR3 residues: CASSSGSSSYNEQFF. CDR3 DNA: TGTGCCAGCAGCTCAGGGTCGAGCTCCTACAATGAGCAGTTCTTC.